Only a few counts were recorded for the clone carrying this T cell receptor (beta chain). Germline V gene data show CDR1 as LGHNT and CDR2 as FRNRAP. The CDR3 extends over 15 amino acids. V lost 9 bases, J lost 0 bases, and 15 bases lay in between. Study processing details: Amplification of reference gene primers provided the estimated nucleated cell counts. The assay was immunoSEQ multiplex PCR, and TCRdb's table has in-frame clones only and misses some. The V and J calls and clone size were taken over from that table, and D and trimming were inferred from the DNA. The table shows about 82,000 clones, with around four fifths occurring only once. This specimen belongs to a study of blood T cell repertoires in COVID-19. Study summary: Collection of acute and convalescent COVID-19 samples took place in the United States, Italy and Spain. The cDNA or gDNA used as material had been derived from T cells, B-cell-depleted T cells, or PBMCs.

The rearrangement uses TRBV12-5 and TRBJ2-1; possible D gene TRBD2, 5 bases. The specimen sequenced was peripheral blood. The origin of this receptor is a man aged 80 or over with active or convalescent COVID-19. DNA for the CDR3: TGTGCTAGAACGGCGGTGGAGGCCTCCTACAATGAGCAGTTCTTC. This translates into CARTAVEASYNEQFF.